A selection of T cell receptor beta chains follows, all from one sample in a study of CD8 T cells in ankylosing spondylitis. TCRdb reprocessed the 5' RACE reads via MiXCR and lists one record per CDR3 protein. The sample yields 240,000 or so distinct CDR3 sequences, approximately 11% seen once. The sequencing sample was made of blood, either unsorted or a sorted T cell fraction (not recorded which). The receptors derive from a male donor with ankylosing spondylitis or in good health (not recorded which). Both conserved end residues are part of each CDR3. A D gene is named only where the DNA matches it firmly. The size field is filled for only some rows; it gives once, few, many or a size class.

V gene	clone size	J gene	D gene	CDR3 DNA	CDR3 protein
TRBV4-1	-	TRBJ1-2	-	TGCGCCAGCAGCCAAGTTGCGTTGGGTTCCTATGGCTACACCTTC	CASSQVALGSYGYTF
TRBV20-1	many	TRBJ2-7	-	TGCAGTGCTAGAGATTCATCAGGCAGGGGCTCCTACGAGCAGTACTTC	CSARDSSGRGSYEQYF
TRBV5-1	few	TRBJ2-2	-	TGCGCCAGCAAAGTCGCAGGGGCCTCGGGCACCGGGGAGCTGTTTTTT	CASKVAGASGTGELFF
TRBV12-3/TRBV12-4	few	TRBJ1-1	TRBD1	TGTGCCAGCACCCCGACAGGGCTCACTGAAGCTTTCTTT	CASTPTGLTEAFF
TRBV7-9	-	TRBJ2-7	-	TGTGCCAGCAGCCCTTTTGGATACGAGCAGTACTTC	CASSPFGYEQYF
TRBV6-6	many	TRBJ2-7	-	TGTGCCAGCAGTGCCCTACCTTCCTACGAGCAGTACTTC	CASSALPSYEQYF
TRBV18	-	TRBJ1-4	-	TGTGCCAGCTCACCCGGGACAAGCAATGAAAAACTGTTTTTT	CASSPGTSNEKLFF
TRBV20-1	many	TRBJ2-2	-	TGCAGTGCTAGAGTGGGGTATGACAGCTCCCCTTACACCGGGGAGCTGTTTTTT	CSARVGYDSSPYTGELFF
TRBV6-1	-	TRBJ1-6	TRBD1	TGTGCCAGCAGTGTTACAGGGGTAGAGTCACCCCTCCACTTT	CASSVTGVESPLHF
TRBV11-2	few	TRBJ2-7	TRBD1	TGTGCCAGCAGCTTGTACAGGGGGCCCTACGAGCAGTACTTC	CASSLYRGPYEQYF
TRBV2	-	TRBJ1-1	-	TGTGCCAGTCTTTCCATCAGGAATAACACTGAAGCTTTCTTT	CASLSIRNNTEAFF
TRBV7-3	many	TRBJ1-1	-	TGTGCCAGCAGCTTGAGAGGGGAGAACACTGAAGCTTTCTTT	CASSLRGENTEAFF
TRBV29-1	many	TRBJ2-7	-	TGCAGCGTTGTCAGGGACCAAAGTTACGAGCAGTACTTC	CSVVRDQSYEQYF
TRBV3-1	many	TRBJ2-1	-	TGTGCCAGCAGCCAAGATGACGCCGCGGTGACTCAGTTCTTC	CASSQDDAAVTQFF
TRBV10-3	-	TRBJ2-2	-	TGTGCCGCCAACCAGGGGCTTAGTACCGGGGAGCTGTTTTTT	CAANQGLSTGELFF
TRBV5-1	many	TRBJ1-1	TRBD1	TGCGCCAGCAGCTCGACCGGGACAGGGACAAGGACTGAAGCTTTCTTT	CASSSTGTGTRTEAFF
TRBV21-1	many	TRBJ2-7	-	TGTGCCAGCAGCACAAAACTTCAGGGTGTTCGTCCCGAGCAGTACTTC	CASSTKLQGVRPEQYF
TRBV29-1	few	TRBJ2-7	TRBD2	TGCAGCCCCCGGTTACGGGGGGGCTTTTCTAGGAACTTC	CSPRLRGGFSRNF
TRBV11-2	many	TRBJ2-2	-	TGTGCCAGCAGCTTTCCATCGATACAGGGAGGAACCGGGGAGCTGTTTTTT	CASSFPSIQGGTGELFF
TRBV18	-	TRBJ2-5	-	TGTGCCAGCTCACCTGTTGGCCCTCAAGAGACCCAGTACTTC	CASSPVGPQETQYF
TRBV12-3/TRBV12-4	many	TRBJ1-1	-	TGTGCCAGCACCCACTCGGCGCCCGGAGCTTTCTTT	CASTHSAPGAFF
TRBV5-1	many	TRBJ2-7	-	TGCGCCAGCAGCTTGGAGCCGGGACAACGATACGAGCAGTACTTC	CASSLEPGQRYEQYF
TRBV7-2	-	TRBJ2-2	TRBD1	TGTGCCAGCAGCAAACAGGGGGCCGTCGGGGAGCTGTTTTTT	CASSKQGAVGELFF
TRBV12-3/TRBV12-4	many	TRBJ2-2	TRBD1	TGTGCCAGCAGTTTAAGGGGGCCCTACACCGGGGAGCTGTTTTTT	CASSLRGPYTGELFF
TRBV5-1	many	TRBJ2-1	-	TGTGCCAGCAGCTTAGTGGGTGAGCAGTTCTTC	CASSLVGEQFF
TRBV20-1	few	TRBJ2-7	-	TGCAGTGCCCTTAATCCGGGGGCTTCTCGCTCCTACGAGCAGTACTTC	CSALNPGASRSYEQYF
TRBV7-2	-	TRBJ2-2	-	TGTGCCAGCAGCTCAACTAGGGTTGGGGAGCTGTTTTTT	CASSSTRVGELFF
TRBV29-1	-	TRBJ2-1	-	TGCAGCGTTGAAGGGTTCGGGAACCAGCTTGAGCAGTTCTTC	CSVEGFGNQLEQFF
TRBV10-2	many	TRBJ2-3	TRBD2	TGCGCCAGCAGTGAGTCGATCCAGCGGGGGGGCCACACAGATACGCAGTATTTT	CASSESIQRGGHTDTQYF
TRBV28	many	TRBJ1-6	-	TGTGCCAGCAGTCCACCGGGACTTGATAATTCACCCCTCCACTTT	CASSPPGLDNSPLHF
TRBV5-1	many	TRBJ2-1	-	TGCGCCAGCAGCTTGGGGAGTCCGAGCAATGAGCAGTTCTTC	CASSLGSPSNEQFF
TRBV24-1	many	TRBJ1-5	-	TGTGCCACCAATTTCCCCCCCCAGCATTTT	CATNFPPQHF
TRBV25-1	-	TRBJ2-1	-	TGTGCCAGCAGTGAATCTCCCGGCGGGACCCCCTCTCTCAATGAGCAGTTCTTC	CASSESPGGTPSLNEQFF
TRBV29-1	many	TRBJ2-7	-	TGCAGCGTTGTGGGGGGTAACTCCTACGAGCAGTACTTC	CSVVGGNSYEQYF
TRBV6-5	-	TRBJ2-5	TRBD2	TGTGCCAGCAGTTACAGCGGGGGGGCCAGGGAGACCCAGTACTTC	CASSYSGGARETQYF
TRBV5-1	many	TRBJ1-1	TRBD1	TGCGCCAGCAGCTTGTGGGGACAGGGGGCAGGAACTGAAGCTTTCTTT	CASSLWGQGAGTEAFF
TRBV18	few	TRBJ1-1	-	TGTGCCAGCTCACTAACGGGGGCTCGGAACACTGAAGCTTTCTTT	CASSLTGARNTEAFF
TRBV27	few	TRBJ2-5	-	TGTGCCAGCAGTTCTCAGGTGGAGACCCAGTACTTC	CASSSQVETQYF
TRBV12-3/TRBV12-4	many	TRBJ2-3	TRBD2	TGTGCCAGCAGGGCTTACGGGGGGGCGACAGATACGCAGTATTTT	CASRAYGGATDTQYF
TRBV24-1	many	TRBJ2-1	-	TGTGCCACCAGTGATCCATTGGGGACATACAATGAGCAGTTCTTC	CATSDPLGTYNEQFF
TRBV2	few	TRBJ2-3	TRBD2	TGTGCCAGCAGCCCCTTAGCGGGAGGAGGAGATACGCAGTATTTT	CASSPLAGGGDTQYF
TRBV25-1	many	TRBJ2-7	TRBD2	TGTGCCAGCAGTGAACAGAGACTAGCTGAGGTCTACGAGCAGTACTTC	CASSEQRLAEVYEQYF
TRBV5-1	-	TRBJ1-1	-	TGCGCCAGCAGCTTGGGCGGGACGCCCGTGGACGCTTTCTTT	CASSLGGTPVDAFF
TRBV29-1	many	TRBJ2-2	-	TGCAGCGTTGAGGTGGGATCGAACACCGGGGAGCTGTTTTTT	CSVEVGSNTGELFF
TRBV3-1	-	TRBJ2-5	-	TGTGCCAGCAGCCAGAATACCGGGGGTAATCCGTTCTTC	CASSQNTGGNPFF
TRBV20-1	many	TRBJ2-7	TRBD2	TGCAGTGCTAGAGAAGGGACTAGTCCCCGAACCCCCTACGAGCAGTACTTC	CSAREGTSPRTPYEQYF
TRBV15	many	TRBJ2-1	TRBD2	TGTGCCACCAGCAGAGAGCGGGGGGGCTACAATGAGCAGTTCTTC	CATSRERGGYNEQFF